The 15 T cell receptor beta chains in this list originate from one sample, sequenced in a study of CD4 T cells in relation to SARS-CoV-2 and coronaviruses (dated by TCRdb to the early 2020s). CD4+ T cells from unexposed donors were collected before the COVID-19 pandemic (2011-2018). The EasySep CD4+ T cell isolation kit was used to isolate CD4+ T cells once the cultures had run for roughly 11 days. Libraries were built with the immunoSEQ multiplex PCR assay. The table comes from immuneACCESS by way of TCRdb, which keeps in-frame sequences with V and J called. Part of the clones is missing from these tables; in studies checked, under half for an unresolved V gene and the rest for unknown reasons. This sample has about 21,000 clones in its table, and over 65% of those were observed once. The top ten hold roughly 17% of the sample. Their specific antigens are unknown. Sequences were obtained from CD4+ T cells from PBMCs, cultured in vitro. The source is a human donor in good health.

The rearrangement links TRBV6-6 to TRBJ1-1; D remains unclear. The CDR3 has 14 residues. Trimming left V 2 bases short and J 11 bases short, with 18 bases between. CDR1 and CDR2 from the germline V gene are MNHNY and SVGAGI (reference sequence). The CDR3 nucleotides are TGTGCCAGCAGTTACGCAATAAGAACCCGAGAGGCTTTCTTT. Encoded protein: CASSYAIRTREAFF.

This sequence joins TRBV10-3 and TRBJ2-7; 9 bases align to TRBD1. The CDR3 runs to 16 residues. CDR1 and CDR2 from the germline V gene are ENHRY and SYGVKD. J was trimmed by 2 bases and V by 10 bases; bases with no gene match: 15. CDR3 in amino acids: CATWDRASRKTYEQYF. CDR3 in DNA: TGTGCCACATGGGACAGGGCCTCCCGCAAGACCTACGAGCAGTACTTC.

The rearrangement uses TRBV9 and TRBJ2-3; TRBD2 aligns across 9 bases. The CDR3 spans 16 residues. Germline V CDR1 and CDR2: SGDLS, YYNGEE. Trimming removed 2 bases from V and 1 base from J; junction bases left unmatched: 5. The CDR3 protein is CASSVLAGDGTDTQYF. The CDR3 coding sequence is TGTGCCAGCAGCGTCTTAGCGGGAGATGGCACAGATACGCAGTATTTT.

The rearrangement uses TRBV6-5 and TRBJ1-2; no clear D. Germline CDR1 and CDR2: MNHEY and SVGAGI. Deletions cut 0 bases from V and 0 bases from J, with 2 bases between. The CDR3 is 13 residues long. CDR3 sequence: CASSYSANYGYTF. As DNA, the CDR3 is TGTGCCAGCAGTTACTCAGCTAACTATGGCTACACCTTC.

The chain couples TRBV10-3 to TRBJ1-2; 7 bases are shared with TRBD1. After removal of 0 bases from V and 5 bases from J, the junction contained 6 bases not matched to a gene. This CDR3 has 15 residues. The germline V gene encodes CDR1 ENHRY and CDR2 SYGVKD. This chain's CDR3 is CAISESMGQRYGYTF. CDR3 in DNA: TGTGCCATCAGTGAGTCGATGGGACAGCGGTATGGCTACACCTTC.

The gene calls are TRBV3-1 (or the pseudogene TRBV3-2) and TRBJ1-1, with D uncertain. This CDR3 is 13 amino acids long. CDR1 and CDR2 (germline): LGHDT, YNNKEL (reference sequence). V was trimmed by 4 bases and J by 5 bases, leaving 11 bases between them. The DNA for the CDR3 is TGTGCCAGCAGCCCTTTGTTTGAGACTGAAGCTTTCTTT. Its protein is CASSPLFETEAFF.

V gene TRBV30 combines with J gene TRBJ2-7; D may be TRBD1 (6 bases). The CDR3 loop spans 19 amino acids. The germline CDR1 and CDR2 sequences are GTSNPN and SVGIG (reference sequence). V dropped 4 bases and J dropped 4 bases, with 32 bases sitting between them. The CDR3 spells CAWTYPLSWDTALSYEQYF. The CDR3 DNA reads TGTGCCTGGACCTACCCTTTGTCGTGGGACACGGCCCTATCTTACGAGCAGTACTTC. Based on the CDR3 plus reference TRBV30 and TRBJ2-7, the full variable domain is SQTIHQWPATLVQPVGSPLSLECTVEGTSNPNLYWYRQAAGRGLQLLFYSVGIGQISSEVPQNLSASRPQDRQFILSSKKLLLSDSGFYLCAWTYPLSWDTALSYEQYFGPGTRLTVT.

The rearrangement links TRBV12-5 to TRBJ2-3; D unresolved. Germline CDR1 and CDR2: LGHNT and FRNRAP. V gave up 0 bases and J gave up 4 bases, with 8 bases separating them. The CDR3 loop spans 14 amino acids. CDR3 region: CASGLVPAADTQYF. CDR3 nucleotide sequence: TGTGCTAGTGGTTTGGTACCGGCGGCAGATACGCAGTATTTT.

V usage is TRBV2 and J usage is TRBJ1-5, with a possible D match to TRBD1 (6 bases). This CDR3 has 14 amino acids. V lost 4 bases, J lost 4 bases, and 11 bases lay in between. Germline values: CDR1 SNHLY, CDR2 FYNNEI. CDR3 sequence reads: CASSGTVRNQPQHF. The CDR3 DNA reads TGTGCCAGCAGTGGGACAGTGCGAAATCAGCCCCAGCATTTT.

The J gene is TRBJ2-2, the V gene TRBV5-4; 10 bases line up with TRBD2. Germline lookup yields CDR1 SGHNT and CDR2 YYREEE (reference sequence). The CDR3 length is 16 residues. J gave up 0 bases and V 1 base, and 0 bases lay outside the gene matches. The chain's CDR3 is CASSLTSGANTGELFF. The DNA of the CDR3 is TGTGCCAGCAGCTTGACTAGCGGGGCGAACACCGGGGAGCTGTTTTTT. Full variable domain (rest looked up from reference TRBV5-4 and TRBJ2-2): ETGVTQSPTHLIKTRGQQVTLRCSSQSGHNTVSWYQQALGQGPQFIFQYYREEENGRGNFPPRFSGLQFPNYSSELNVNALELDDSALYLCASSLTSGANTGELFFGEGSRLTVL.

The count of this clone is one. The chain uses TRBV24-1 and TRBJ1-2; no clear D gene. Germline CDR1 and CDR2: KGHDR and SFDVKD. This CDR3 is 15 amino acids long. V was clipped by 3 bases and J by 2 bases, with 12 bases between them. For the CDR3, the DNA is TGTGCCACCAGTGATCCCGGACTAGGAAACTATGGCTACACCTTC. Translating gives CATSDPGLGNYGYTF.

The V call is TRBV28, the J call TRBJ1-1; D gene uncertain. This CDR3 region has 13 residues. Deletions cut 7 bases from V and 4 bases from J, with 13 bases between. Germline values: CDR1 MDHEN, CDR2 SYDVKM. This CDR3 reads CASTRGGSTEAFF. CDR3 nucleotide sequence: TGTGCCAGCACTCGAGGAGGTAGCACTGAAGCTTTCTTT.

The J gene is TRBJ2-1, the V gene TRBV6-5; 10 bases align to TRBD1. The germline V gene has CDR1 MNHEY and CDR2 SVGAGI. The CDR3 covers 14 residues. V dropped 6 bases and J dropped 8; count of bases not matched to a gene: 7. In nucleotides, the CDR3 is TGTGCCAGCAGCCGAGGGACAGGGGACTATGAGCAGTTCTTC. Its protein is CASSRGTGDYEQFF.

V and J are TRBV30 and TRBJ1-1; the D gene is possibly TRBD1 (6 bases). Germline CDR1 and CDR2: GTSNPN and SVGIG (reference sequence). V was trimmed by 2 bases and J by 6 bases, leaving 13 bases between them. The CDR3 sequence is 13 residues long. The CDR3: CAWSSRQDSEAFF. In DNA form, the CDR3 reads TGTGCCTGGAGTTCGCGACAGGATTCTGAAGCTTTCTTT. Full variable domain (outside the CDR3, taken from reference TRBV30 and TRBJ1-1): SQTIHQWPATLVQPVGSPLSLECTVEGTSNPNLYWYRQAAGRGLQLLFYSVGIGQISSEVPQNLSASRPQDRQFILSSKKLLLSDSGFYLCAWSSRQDSEAFFGQGTRLTVV.

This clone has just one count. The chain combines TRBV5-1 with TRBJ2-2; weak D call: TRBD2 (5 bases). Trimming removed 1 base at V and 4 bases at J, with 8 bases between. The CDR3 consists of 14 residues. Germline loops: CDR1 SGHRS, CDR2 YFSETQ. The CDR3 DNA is TGCGCCAGCAGCTTGAACGGGGTCACCGGGGAGCTGTTTTTT. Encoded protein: CASSLNGVTGELFF.